The TCR beta chain described here comes from a study of T cell repertoires in cytomegalovirus infection. Study-wide background: Used in the study were CMV epitopes, some recently identified and HLA-C-restricted, others well-studied and HLA-B-restricted. Public TCR beta signatures were indicative of both CMV infection and a matching HLA type. Overall study results and limits: Of the TCR beta families, the public ones yielded a cumulative frequency that identified carriers of CMV plus the relevant HLA. Clonotypes of TCR beta that were HLA-C-restricted and CMV-specific dominated the ex vivo response.

In this sample, this clonotype turned up a few times. Its target is not known. Trimming cost V 0 bases and J 10 bases; bases outside gene matches: 10. This CDR3 region has 17 residues. Germline assignment: CDR1 MGHRA and CDR2 YSYEKL. One entry per CDR3 protein, called by TCRdb with MiXCR from the reads. The sample carries hundreds of thousands of distinct CDR3 sequences, around 30% recorded once. This chain connects TRBV4-1 to TRBJ2-1; 12 positions match TRBD2. The specimen comprised cultured PBMCs, sampled from culture after CMV antigen stimulation. This TCR came from a human donor in good health (CMV status not recorded). Some clones in this sample may be carry-over from other donors' samples. The CDR3 region has the DNA TGCGCCAGCAGCCAAGATCGTCTAGCGGGAGGGCCGTTGGAGCAGTTCTTC. Its translation: CASSQDRLAGGPLEQFF.